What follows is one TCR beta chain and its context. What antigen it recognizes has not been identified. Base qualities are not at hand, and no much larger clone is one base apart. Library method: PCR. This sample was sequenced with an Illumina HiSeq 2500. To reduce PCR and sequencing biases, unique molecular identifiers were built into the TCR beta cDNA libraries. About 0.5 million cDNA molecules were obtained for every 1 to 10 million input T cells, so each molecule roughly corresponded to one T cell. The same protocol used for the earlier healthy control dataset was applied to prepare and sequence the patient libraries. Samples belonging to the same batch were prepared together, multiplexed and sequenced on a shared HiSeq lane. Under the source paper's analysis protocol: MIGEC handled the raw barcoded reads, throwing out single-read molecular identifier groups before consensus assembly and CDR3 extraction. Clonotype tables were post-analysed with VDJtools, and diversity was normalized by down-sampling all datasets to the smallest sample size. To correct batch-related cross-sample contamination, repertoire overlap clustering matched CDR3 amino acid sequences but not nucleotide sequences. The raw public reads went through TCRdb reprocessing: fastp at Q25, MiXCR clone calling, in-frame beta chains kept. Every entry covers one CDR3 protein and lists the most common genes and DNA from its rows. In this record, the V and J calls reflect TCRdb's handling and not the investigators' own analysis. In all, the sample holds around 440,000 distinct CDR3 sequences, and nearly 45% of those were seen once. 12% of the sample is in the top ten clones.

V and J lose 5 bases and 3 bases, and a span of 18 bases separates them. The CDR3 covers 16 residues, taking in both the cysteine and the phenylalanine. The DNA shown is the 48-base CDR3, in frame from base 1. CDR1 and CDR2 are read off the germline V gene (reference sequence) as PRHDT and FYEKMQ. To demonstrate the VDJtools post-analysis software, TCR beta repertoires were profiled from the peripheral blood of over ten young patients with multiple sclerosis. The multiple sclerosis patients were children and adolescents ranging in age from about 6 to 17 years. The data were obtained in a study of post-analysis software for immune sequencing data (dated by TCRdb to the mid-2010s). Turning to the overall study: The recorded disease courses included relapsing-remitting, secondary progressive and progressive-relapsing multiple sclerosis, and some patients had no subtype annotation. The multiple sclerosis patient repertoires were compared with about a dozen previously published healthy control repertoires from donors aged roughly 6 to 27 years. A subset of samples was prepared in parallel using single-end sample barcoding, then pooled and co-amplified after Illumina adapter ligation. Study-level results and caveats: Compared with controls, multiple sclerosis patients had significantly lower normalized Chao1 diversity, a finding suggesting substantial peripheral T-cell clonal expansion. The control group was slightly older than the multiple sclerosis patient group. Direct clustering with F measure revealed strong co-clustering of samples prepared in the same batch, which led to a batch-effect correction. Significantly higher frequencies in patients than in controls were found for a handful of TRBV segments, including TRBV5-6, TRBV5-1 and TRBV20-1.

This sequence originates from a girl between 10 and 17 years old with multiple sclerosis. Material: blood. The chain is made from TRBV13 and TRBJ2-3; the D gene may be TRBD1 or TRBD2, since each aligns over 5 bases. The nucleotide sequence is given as TGTGCCAGCAGCGCCTCGCCAGGGAGCGGAACAGATACGCAGTATTTT. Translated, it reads CASSASPGSGTDTQYF.